This T cell receptor (beta chain) was observed in a study of blood T cell repertoires in COVID-19. Across the whole study: Donors in the United States, Italy and Spain gave samples during acute or convalescent COVID-19. Sources were T cells, B-cell-depleted T cells, or PBMCs; the material itself was cDNA or gDNA.

Those who participated ranged in age from roughly 18 to 90 years and resided in some 24 US areas. Participants' reported clinical history set cohort assignment. The protocol was immunoSEQ multiplex PCR, while the TCRdb copy is restricted to in-frame clones and leaves out a portion. There are approximately 180,000 clones in the sample; roughly nine tenths occur only once, and about 2.2% lies in the top ten. There are 16 residues in the CDR3. Germline V gene lookup returns CDR1 LNHDA and CDR2 SQIVND (reference sequence). V was clipped by 3 bases and J by 7 bases; unmatched bases: 7. The chain joins TRBV19 to TRBJ2-1; TRBD2 matches at 12 bases. The material sequenced was PBMCs or T cells enriched from blood (not recorded which). The TCR was taken from a woman aged 40 to 50 with acute COVID-19. The chain's CDR3 is CASSILAGGSGNEQFF. The CDR3 DNA is TGTGCCAGTAGTATCCTAGCGGGAGGGTCGGGGAATGAGCAGTTCTTC.